The 7 T cell receptor beta chains listed next were all sequenced from one sample in a study of cytomegalovirus exposure and HLA in healthy donors. PCR employed 60 Vbeta and 13 Jbeta primers. The repertoire was sequenced with immunoSEQ multiplex PCR; TCRdb's copy has only in-frame clones and lacks some. This sample yields around 180,000 clones, of which roughly 85% are seen a single time; 0.65% to 0.75% belongs to the top ten. Sequencing input: PBMCs. The receptor source for this set is a woman aged 40-49 years in good health and CMV-seronegative.

The chain is built from TRBV11-2 and TRBJ1-4; D possibly corresponds to TRBD1 (6 bases). The CDR3 is made up of 16 amino acids. Trimming cost V 5 bases and J 8 bases, with 21 bases left between them. Germline V lookup: CDR1 SGHAT, CDR2 FQNNGV. The CDR3 DNA sequence: TGTGCCAGCAGCCTGGAAGGAGGGGGGGTTGGGGAAAAACTGTTTTTT. Encoded protein: CASSLEGGGVGEKLFF.

V is TRBV30 and J is TRBJ1-1; perhaps TRBD1 as D (5 bases). The CDR3 totals 12 residues. CDR1 and CDR2 (germline): GTSNPN, SVGIG (reference sequence). V was trimmed by 6 bases and J by 1 base, leaving 9 bases between them. DNA for the CDR3: TGTGCCTGTGGGGGGACGAACACTGAAGCTTTCTTT. This translates into CACGGTNTEAFF.

CDR3 in amino acids: CASSPAGRNEQFF. For the CDR3, the DNA is TGTGCCAGCAGTCCCGCGGGACGGAATGAGCAGTTCTTC. V gene TRBV27 combines with J gene TRBJ2-1; perhaps TRBD2 as D (6 bases). Germline assignment: CDR1 MNHEY and CDR2 SMNVEV (reference sequence). This CDR3 has 13 residues. Trimming cost V 5 bases and J 7 bases, with 12 bases left between them.

The chain joins TRBV19 to TRBJ2-6; D not resolved. Per germline, CDR1 LNHDA and CDR2 SQIVND (reference sequence). Trimming stripped 5 bases from V and 4 bases from J, with 12 bases between. The CDR3 is made up of 15 amino acids. The DNA for the CDR3 is TGTGCCAGTAGTTTGGGCGTATCAGGGGCCAACGTCCTGACTTTC. Translating it yields CASSLGVSGANVLTF.

This clone was found once. This rearrangement joins TRBV11-2 to TRBJ1-1; TRBD1 might be the D (6 bases). CDR3 length: 14 amino acids. Trimming shortened V by 2 bases and J by 5 bases, and 12 bases separated the two germline ends. CDR1 and CDR2 (germline): SGHAT, FQNNGV. DNA for the CDR3: TGTGCCAGCAGCTTACTGGGGGCTGGAACTGAAGCTTTCTTT. Translating it yields CASSLLGAGTEAFF.

The rearrangement uses TRBV5-1 and TRBJ2-5; 14 bases align to TRBD2. V shed 0 bases and J 0 bases; nucleotides not matched to a gene: 1. CDR1 and CDR2 from the germline V gene are SGHRS and YFSETQ. This CDR3 region has 17 residues. The CDR3 nucleotides are TGCGCCAGCAGCTTGGGACTAGCGGGGGGGTACCAAGAGACCCAGTACTTC. It is translated as CASSLGLAGGYQETQYF.

This chain links TRBV18 with TRBJ1-4, with 8 bases lining up with TRBD1. With 6 bases clipped from V and 8 bases from J, the junction kept 8 bases outside the gene matches. Germline V gives CDR1 KGHSH, CDR2 LQKENI. There are 14 residues in the CDR3. This CDR3 is CASSPRQGSEKLFF. In nucleotides, the CDR3 is TGTGCCAGCTCCCCGAGACAGGGGTCCGAAAAACTGTTTTTT.